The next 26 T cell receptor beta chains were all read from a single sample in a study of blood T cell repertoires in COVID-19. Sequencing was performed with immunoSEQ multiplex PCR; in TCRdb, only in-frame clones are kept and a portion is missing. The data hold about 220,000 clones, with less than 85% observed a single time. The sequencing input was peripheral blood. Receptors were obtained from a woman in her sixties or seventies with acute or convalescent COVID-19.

Here the CDR3 reads CASSLDRDSRTDTQYF. CDR3 nucleotides: TGCGCCAGCAGCCTCGACAGGGACTCGCGTACAGATACGCAGTATTTT. The chain employs TRBV5-1 and TRBJ2-3; weak D call: TRBD1 (7 bases). The CDR3 runs 16 residues. V was cut by 4 bases and J by 3 bases, with 18 bases left in between. Germline-derived CDR1 and CDR2 are SGHRS and YFSETQ.

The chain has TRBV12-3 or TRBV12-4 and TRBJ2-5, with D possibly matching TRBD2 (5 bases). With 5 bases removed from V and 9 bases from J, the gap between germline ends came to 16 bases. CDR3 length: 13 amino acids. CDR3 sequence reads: CASSQAPRGAQYF. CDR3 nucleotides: TGTGCCAGCAGTCAGGCGCCTCGGGGAGCCCAGTACTTC.

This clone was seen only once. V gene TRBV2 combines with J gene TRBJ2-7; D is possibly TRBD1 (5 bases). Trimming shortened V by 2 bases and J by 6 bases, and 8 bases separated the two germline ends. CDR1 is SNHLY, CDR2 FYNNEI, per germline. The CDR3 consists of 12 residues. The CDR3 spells CASSEQGGEQYV. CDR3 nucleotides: TGTGCCAGCAGTGAACAGGGTGGCGAGCAGTACGTC.

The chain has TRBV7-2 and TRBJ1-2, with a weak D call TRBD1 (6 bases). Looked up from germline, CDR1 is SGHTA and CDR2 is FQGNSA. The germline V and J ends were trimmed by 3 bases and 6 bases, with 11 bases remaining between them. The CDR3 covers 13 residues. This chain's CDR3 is CASSFGGLNGYTF. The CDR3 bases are TGTGCCAGCAGCTTCGGGGGGCTGAATGGCTACACCTTC.

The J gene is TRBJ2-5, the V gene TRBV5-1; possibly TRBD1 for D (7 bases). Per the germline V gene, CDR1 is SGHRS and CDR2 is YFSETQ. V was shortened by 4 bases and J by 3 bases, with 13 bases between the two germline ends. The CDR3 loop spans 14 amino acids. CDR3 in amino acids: CASSAGQPEETQYF. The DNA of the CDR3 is TGCGCCAGCAGCGCGGGACAGCCAGAAGAGACCCAGTACTTC.

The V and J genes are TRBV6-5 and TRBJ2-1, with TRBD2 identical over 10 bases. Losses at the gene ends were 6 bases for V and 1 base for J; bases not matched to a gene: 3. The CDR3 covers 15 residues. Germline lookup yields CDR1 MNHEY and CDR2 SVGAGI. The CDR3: CASSPAGGSYNEQFF. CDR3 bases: TGTGCCAGCAGCCCAGCGGGGGGGTCCTACAATGAGCAGTTCTTC.

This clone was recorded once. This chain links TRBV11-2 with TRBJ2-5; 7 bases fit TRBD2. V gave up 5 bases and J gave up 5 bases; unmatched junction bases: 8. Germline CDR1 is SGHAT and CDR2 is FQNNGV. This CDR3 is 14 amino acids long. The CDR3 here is CASSPRLADETQYF. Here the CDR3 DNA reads TGTGCCAGCAGCCCCCGACTAGCCGACGAGACCCAGTACTTC.

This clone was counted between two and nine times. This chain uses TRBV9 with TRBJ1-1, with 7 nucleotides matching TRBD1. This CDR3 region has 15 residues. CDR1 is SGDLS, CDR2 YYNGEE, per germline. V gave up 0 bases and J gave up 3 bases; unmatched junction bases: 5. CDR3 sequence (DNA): TGTGCCAGCAGCGTAGATGACAGGGTATACACTGAAGCTTTCTTT. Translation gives CASSVDDRVYTEAFF.

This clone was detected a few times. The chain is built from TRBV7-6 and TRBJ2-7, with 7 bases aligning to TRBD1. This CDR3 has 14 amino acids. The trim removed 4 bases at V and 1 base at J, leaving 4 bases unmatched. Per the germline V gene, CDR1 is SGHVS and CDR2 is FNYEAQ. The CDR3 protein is CASSYSGGSYEQYF. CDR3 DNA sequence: TGTGCCAGCAGCTACTCAGGGGGTTCCTACGAGCAGTACTTC.

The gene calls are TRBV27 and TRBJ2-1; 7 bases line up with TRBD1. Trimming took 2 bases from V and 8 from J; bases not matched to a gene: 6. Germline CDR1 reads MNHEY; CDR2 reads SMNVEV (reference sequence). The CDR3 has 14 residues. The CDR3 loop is CASSLLDRPHEQFF. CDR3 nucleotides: TGTGCCAGCAGTTTACTGGACAGGCCCCATGAGCAGTTCTTC.

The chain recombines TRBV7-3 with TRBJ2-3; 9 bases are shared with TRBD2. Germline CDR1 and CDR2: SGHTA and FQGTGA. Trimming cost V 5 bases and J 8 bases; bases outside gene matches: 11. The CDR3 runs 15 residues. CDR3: CASSPTSGRYGTQYF. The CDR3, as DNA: TGTGCCAGCAGCCCAACTAGCGGGCGGTATGGTACGCAGTATTTT.

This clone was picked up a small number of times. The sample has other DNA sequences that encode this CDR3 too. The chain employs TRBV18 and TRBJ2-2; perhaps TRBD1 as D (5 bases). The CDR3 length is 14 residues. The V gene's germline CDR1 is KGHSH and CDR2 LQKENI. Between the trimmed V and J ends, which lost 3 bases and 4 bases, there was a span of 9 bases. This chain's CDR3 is CASSPGQSTGELFF. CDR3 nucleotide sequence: TGTGCCAGCTCACCCGGACAAAGCACCGGGGAGCTGTTTTTT.

This CDR3 reads CASSFGGIDTQYF. For the CDR3, the DNA is TGTGCCAGCAGCTTTGGGGGGATAGATACGCAGTATTTT. The chain employs TRBV5-8 and TRBJ2-3; weak D call: TRBD2 (6 bases). Germline V gives CDR1 SGHTS, CDR2 YDEGEE. The CDR3 sequence is 13 residues long. The V and J ends lost 2 bases and 5 bases respectively, with 9 bases between them.

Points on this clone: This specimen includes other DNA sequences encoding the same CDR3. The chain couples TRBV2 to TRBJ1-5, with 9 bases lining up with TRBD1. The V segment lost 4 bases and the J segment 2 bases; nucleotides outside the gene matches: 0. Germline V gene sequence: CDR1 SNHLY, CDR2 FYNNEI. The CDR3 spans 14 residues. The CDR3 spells CASSGTGGNQPQHF. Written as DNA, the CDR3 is TGTGCCAGCAGTGGGACAGGGGGCAATCAGCCCCAGCATTTT.

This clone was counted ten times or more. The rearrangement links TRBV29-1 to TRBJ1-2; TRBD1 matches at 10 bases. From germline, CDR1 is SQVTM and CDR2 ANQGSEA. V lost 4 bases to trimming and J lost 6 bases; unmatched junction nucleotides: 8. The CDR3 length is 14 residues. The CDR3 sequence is CSVAKGTGEDGYTF. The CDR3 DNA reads TGCAGCGTTGCAAAGGGGACAGGGGAGGATGGCTACACCTTC.

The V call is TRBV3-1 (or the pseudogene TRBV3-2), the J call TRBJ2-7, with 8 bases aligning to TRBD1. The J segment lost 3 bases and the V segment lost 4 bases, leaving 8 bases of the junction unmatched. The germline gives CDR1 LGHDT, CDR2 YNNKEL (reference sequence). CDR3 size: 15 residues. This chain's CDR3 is CASSPFSGTGYEQYF. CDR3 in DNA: TGTGCCAGCAGCCCATTCTCCGGGACAGGCTACGAGCAGTACTTC.

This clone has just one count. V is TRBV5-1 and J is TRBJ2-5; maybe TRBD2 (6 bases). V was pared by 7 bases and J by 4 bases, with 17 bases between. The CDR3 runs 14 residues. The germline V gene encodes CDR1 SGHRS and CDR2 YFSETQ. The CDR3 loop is CASHLGSGGETQYF. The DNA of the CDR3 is TGCGCCAGCCACCTTGGATCCGGGGGAGAGACCCAGTACTTC.

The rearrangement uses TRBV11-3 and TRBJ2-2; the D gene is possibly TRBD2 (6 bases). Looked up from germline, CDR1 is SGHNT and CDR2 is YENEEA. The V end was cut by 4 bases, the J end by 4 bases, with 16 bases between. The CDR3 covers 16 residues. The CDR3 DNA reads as TGTGCCAGCAGCTCTAGGAGTCGGGGGAGCACCGGGGAGCTGTTTTTT. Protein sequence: CASSSRSRGSTGELFF.

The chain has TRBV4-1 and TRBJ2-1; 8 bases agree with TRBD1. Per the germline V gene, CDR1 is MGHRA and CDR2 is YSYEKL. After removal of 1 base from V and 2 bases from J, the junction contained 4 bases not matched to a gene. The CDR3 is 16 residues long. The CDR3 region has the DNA TGCGCCAGCAGCCAAGGACAGGGGCCCACCTACAATGAGCAGTTCTTC. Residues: CASSQGQGPTYNEQFF.

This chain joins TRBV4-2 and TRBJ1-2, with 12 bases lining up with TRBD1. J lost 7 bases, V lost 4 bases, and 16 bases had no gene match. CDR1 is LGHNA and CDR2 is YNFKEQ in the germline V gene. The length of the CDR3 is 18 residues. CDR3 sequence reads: CASSPTTTPGQGAGGYTF. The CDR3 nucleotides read TGTGCCAGCAGCCCTACAACAACCCCGGGACAGGGGGCAGGTGGCTACACCTTC.

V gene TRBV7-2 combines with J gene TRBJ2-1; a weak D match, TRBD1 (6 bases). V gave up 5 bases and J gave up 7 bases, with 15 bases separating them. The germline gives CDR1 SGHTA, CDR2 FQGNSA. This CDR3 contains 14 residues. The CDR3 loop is CASSPRQVHNEQFF. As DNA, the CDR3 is TGTGCCAGCAGCCCCCGACAGGTACATAATGAGCAGTTCTTC.

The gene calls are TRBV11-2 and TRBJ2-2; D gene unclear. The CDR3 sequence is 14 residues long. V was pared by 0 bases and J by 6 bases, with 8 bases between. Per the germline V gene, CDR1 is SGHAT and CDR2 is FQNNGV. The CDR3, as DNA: TGTGCCAGCAGCTTAGAACGCCAGTCCGGGGAGCTGTTTTTT. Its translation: CASSLERQSGELFF.

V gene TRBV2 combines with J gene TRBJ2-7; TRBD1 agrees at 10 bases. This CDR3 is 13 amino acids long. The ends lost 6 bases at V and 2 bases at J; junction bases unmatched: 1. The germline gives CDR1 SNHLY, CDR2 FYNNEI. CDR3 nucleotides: TGTGCCAGCAGGGGACAGGGGCCCTACGAGCAGTACTTC. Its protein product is CASRGQGPYEQYF.

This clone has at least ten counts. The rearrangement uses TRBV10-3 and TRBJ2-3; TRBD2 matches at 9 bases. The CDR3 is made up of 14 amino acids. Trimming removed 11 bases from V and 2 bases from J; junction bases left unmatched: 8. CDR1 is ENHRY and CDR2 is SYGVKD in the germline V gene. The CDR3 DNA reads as TGTGCCTCTGCGGGGGGGGCGATCACAGATACGCAGTATTTT. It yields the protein CASAGGAITDTQYF.

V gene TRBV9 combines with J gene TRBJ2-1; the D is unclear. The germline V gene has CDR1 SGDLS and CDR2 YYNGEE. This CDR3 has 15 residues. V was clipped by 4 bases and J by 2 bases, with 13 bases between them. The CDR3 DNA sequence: TGTGCCAGCAGCCCGAATAACTCCCCCTACAATGAGCAGTTCTTC. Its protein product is CASSPNNSPYNEQFF. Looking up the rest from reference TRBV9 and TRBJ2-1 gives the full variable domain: DSGVTQTPKHLITATGQRVTLRCSPRSGDLSVYWYQQSLDQGLQFLIQYYNGEERAKGNILERFSAQQFPDLHSELNLSSLELGDSALYFCASSPNNSPYNEQFFGPGTRLTVL.

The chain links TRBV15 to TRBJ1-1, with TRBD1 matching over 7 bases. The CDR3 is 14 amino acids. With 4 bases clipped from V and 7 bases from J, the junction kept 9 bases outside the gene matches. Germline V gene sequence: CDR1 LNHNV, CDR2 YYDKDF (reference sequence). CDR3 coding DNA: TGTGCCACCAGCATCTTCAGGGGGACCCTTGAAGCTTTCTTT. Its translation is CATSIFRGTLEAFF.